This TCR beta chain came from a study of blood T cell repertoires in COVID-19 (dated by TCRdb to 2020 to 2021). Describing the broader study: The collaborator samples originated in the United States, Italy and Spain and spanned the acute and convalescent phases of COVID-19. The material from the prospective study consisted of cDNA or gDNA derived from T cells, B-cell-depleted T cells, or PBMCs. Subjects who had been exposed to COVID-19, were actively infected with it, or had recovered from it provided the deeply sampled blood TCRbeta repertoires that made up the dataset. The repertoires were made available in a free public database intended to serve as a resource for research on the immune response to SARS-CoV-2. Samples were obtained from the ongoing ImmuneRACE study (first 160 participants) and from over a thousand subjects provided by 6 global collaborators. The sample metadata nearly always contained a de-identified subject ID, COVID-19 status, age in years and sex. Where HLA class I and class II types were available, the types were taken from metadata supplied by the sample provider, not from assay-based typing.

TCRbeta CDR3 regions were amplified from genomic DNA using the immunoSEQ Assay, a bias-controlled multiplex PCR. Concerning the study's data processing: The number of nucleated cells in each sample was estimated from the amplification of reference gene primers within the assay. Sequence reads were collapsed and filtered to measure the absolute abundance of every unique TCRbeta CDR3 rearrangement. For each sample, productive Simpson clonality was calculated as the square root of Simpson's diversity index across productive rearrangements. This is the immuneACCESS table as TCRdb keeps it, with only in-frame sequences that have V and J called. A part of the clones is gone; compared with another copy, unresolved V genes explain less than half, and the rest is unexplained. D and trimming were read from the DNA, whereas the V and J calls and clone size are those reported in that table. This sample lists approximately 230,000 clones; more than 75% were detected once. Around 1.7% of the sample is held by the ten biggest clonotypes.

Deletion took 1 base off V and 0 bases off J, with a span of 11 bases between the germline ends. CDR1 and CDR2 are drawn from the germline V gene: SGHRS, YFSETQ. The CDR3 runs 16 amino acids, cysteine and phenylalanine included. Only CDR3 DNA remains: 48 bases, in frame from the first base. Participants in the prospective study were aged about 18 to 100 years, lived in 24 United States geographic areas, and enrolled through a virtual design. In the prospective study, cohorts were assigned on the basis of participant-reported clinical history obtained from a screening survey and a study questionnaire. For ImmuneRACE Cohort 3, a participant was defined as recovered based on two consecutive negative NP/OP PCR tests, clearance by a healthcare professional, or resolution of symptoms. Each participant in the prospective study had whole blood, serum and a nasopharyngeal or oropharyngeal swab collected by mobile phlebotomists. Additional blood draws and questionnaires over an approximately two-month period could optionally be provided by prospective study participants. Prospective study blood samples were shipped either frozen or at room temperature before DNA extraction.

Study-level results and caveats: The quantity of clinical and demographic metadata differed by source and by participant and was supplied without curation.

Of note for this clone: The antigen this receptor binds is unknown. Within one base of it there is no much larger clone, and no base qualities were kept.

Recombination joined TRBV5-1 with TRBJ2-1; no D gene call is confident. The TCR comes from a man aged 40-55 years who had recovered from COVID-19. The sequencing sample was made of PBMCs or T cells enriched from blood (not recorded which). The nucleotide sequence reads TGCGCCAGCAGCTTGAATGCGGCCACCTCCTACAATGAGCAGTTCTTC. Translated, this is CASSLNAATSYNEQFF. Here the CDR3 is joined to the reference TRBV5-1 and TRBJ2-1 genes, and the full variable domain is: KAGVTQTPRYLIKTRGQQVTLSCSPISGHRSVSWYQQTPGQGLQFLFEYFSETQRNKGNFPGRFSGRQFSNSRSEMNVSTLELGDSALYLCASSLNAATSYNEQFFGPGTRLTVL.